Below are 2 T cell receptor beta chains sequenced from a single sample in a study of T cells in Graves' hyperthyroidism and ophthalmopathy. TCR beta CDR3 regions were amplified from RNA. A set of HTBI primers served as the primers for a first-round RT-PCR of the TCR CDR3. MiXCR was run by TCRdb on the multiplex PCR reads, yielding one entry per CDR3 protein. The repertoire holds roughly 600,000 distinct CDR3 sequences, with approximately 14% as singletons. Specimen: blood. The receptors were sampled from a woman in her 50s with Graves' ophthalmopathy.

J is TRBJ2-7 and V is TRBV7-6; 11 positions agree with TRBD1. Trimming took 10 bases from V and 5 from J; bases not matched to a gene: 7. CDR1 is SGHVS and CDR2 is FNYEAQ in the germline V gene. This CDR3 region has 13 residues. CDR3 protein: CATSRTGGDEQYF. The CDR3 DNA sequence: TGTGCCACCTCGAGGACAGGGGGCGACGAGCAGTACTTC.

This clonotype was seen ten or more times. J is TRBJ2-7 and V is TRBV28, with D possibly matching TRBD1 (5 bases). The CDR3 extends over 12 amino acids. The germline CDR1 and CDR2 sequences are MDHEN and SYDVKM. Trimming left V 8 bases short and J 6 bases short, with 14 bases between. Written as DNA, the CDR3 is TGTGCCAGCGGGTCAGGGTCGGCCGAGCAGTACTTC. The encoded protein is CASGSGSAEQYF.